A single sample is the source of the 21 T cell receptor beta chains below, sequenced in a study of T cell responses to AZD1222 COVID-19 vaccine. Profiled with immunoSEQ multiplex PCR; TCRdb holds only in-frame clones, not every one. Here the sample spans under 50,000 clones, around 91% being singletons. The sample consisted of peripheral blood, taken 28 days after the second AZD1222 dose. All receptors derive from an adult who received the AZD1222 COVID-19 vaccine.

This chain joins TRBV12-3 or TRBV12-4 and TRBJ2-1; D is unresolved. CDR3 length equals 12 residues. The V end lost 8 bases, the J end lost 8 bases, and 13 bases lay between the germline ends. The CDR3: CASRDQRDEQFF. The DNA for the CDR3 is TGTGCCAGCCGTGACCAGCGCGATGAGCAGTTCTTC.

This chain connects TRBV2 to TRBJ2-2, with D uncertain. Germline-derived CDR1 and CDR2 are SNHLY and FYNNEI. This CDR3 has 12 residues. The V end was cut by 11 bases, the J end by 6 bases, with 13 bases between. Here the CDR3 reads CAGSNLAGELFF. DNA of the CDR3: TGTGCCGGCTCCAATTTGGCCGGGGAGCTGTTTTTT.

This chain joins TRBV13 and TRBJ1-3; D ambiguous. This CDR3 has 17 amino acids. Per germline, CDR1 PRHDT and CDR2 FYEKMQ (reference sequence). V was pared by 5 bases and J by 0 bases, with 17 bases between. In nucleotides, the CDR3 is TGTGCCAGCAGCAATTACCAGGTCCAGGTCTCTGGAAACACCATATATTTT. Translation gives CASSNYQVQVSGNTIYF.

This sequence joins TRBV5-1 and TRBJ1-2; the match to TRBD1 covers 7 bases. This CDR3 has 13 residues. Germline V gene lookup returns CDR1 SGHRS and CDR2 YFSETQ. Losses at the gene ends were 4 bases for V and 3 bases for J; bases not matched to a gene: 3. The CDR3 DNA reads TGCGCCAGCAGCGTAGGACAGGACTATGGCTACACCTTC. Translated: CASSVGQDYGYTF.

The gene calls are TRBV19 and TRBJ2-2, with 14 positions matching TRBD2. With V trimmed by 4 bases and J by 8 bases, 6 bases remained unmatched. The CDR3 has 16 amino acids. Germline CDR1 is LNHDA and CDR2 is SQIVND (reference sequence). CDR3 in amino acids: CASSTAGTSGSGELFF. The CDR3 nucleotides read TGTGCCAGTAGTACGGCCGGGACTAGCGGGAGTGGGGAGCTGTTTTTT. The whole variable domain, remainder taken from reference TRBV19 and TRBJ2-2, is DGGITQSPKYLFRKEGQNVTLSCEQNLNHDAMYWYRQDPGQGLRLIYYSQIVNDFQKGDIAEGYSVSREKKESFPLTVTSAQKNPTAFYLCASSTAGTSGSGELFFGEGSRLTVL.

This sequence joins TRBV6-5 and TRBJ1-3, with unresolved D. Germline V CDR1 and CDR2: MNHEY, SVGAGI. Trimming cost V 7 bases and J 0 bases, with 13 bases left between them. The CDR3 has 15 amino acids. CDR3 loop: CASTAVLGSGNTIYF. DNA of the CDR3: TGTGCCAGCACAGCGGTTCTGGGCTCTGGAAACACCATATATTTT.

The table lists this clone with a count of one. The chain has TRBV23-1 and TRBJ2-2; D remains unclear. TRBV23-1 is known as an ORF, though its function is uncertain. Trimming cost V 3 bases and J 0 bases, with 17 bases left between them. The CDR3 has 18 residues. The CDR3 loop reads CASSHPDVFGSNTGELFF. CDR3 nucleotides: TGCGCCAGCAGTCACCCGGACGTTTTTGGATCGAACACCGGGGAGCTGTTTTTT.

The J gene is TRBJ1-5, the V gene TRBV9; D might be TRBD1 (6 bases). Germline CDR1 and CDR2: SGDLS and YYNGEE. The V end was cut by 0 bases, the J end by 0 bases, with 16 bases between. This CDR3 comprises 18 residues. This CDR3 is CASSVVGGTVTSNQPQHF. CDR3 coding DNA: TGTGCCAGCAGCGTAGTAGGGGGAACGGTGACTAGCAATCAGCCCCAGCATTTT.

This clone was detected only a few times. The chain employs TRBV5-1 and TRBJ1-5; 7 bases agree with TRBD1. Trimming at V came to 1 base and at J to 5 bases, leaving 3 bases not matched to a gene. CDR1 is SGHRS and CDR2 is YFSETQ in the germline V gene. The CDR3 is made up of 14 amino acids. The CDR3 here is CASSLTGEYQPQHF. The CDR3 DNA reads as TGCGCCAGCAGCTTGACAGGGGAGTATCAGCCCCAGCATTTT.

The chain is built from TRBV28 and TRBJ2-5; 12 nucleotides align to TRBD2. CDR3 length: 18 residues. Germline-derived CDR1 and CDR2 are MDHEN and SYDVKM. Trimming removed 6 bases from V and 4 bases from J; junction bases left unmatched: 15. This CDR3 reads CASSDYGLAGGGRETQYF. CDR3 DNA: TGTGCCAGCAGCGACTATGGGCTAGCGGGAGGGGGTCGAGAGACCCAGTACTTC.

The V and J genes are TRBV25-1 and TRBJ2-1; D may match TRBD1 or TRBD2 (7 bases each). The germline V and J ends were trimmed by 10 bases and 6 bases, with 16 bases remaining between them. Germline values: CDR1 MGHDK, CDR2 SYGVNS. The CDR3 sequence is 13 residues long. The CDR3 DNA sequence: TGTGCCACCCAGGGGGGGTTTGGCAATGAGCAGTTCTTC. Translating it yields CATQGGFGNEQFF.

This chain links TRBV28 with TRBJ2-3, with D possibly matching TRBD2 (6 bases). The CDR3 consists of 13 residues. V lost 5 bases and J lost 6, with 12 bases in between. Germline CDR1 and CDR2: MDHEN and SYDVKM. CDR3 residues: CASSMPSVDTQYF. DNA of the CDR3: TGTGCCAGCAGTATGCCTAGCGTGGATACGCAGTATTTT.

The rearrangement joins TRBV4-1 to TRBJ2-7; the D gene is possibly TRBD1 (6 bases). Germline lookup yields CDR1 MGHRA and CDR2 YSYEKL. Trimming stripped 1 base from V and 3 bases from J, with 19 bases between. There are 17 residues in the CDR3. Here the CDR3 reads CASSQGVMGAHYYEQYF. CDR3 DNA: TGCGCCAGCAGCCAAGGGGTGATGGGGGCCCACTACTACGAGCAGTACTTC.

The chain uses TRBV5-1 and TRBJ1-2; D is unresolved. The germline V gene encodes CDR1 SGHRS and CDR2 YFSETQ. Trimming took 0 bases from V and 8 from J, leaving 11 bases between them. There are 13 residues in the CDR3. The CDR3 DNA sequence: TGCGCCAGCAGCTTGGGAGCAACCGGGGGCTACACCTTC. Its translation: CASSLGATGGYTF.

The chain employs TRBV28 and TRBJ1-2; D possibly corresponds to TRBD1 (6 bases). The CDR3 consists of 13 residues. Germline V gene sequence: CDR1 MDHEN, CDR2 SYDVKM. V was clipped by 5 bases and J by 2 bases, with 9 bases between them. DNA of the CDR3: TGTGCCAGCAGTCCACAGGGCAACTATGGCTACACCTTC. Residues: CASSPQGNYGYTF.

This clone appeared a single time. CDR3 in DNA: TGCAGCGTTTTCCAGGACACTGAAGCTTTCTTT. The encoded protein is CSVFQDTEAFF. The chain employs TRBV29-1 and TRBJ1-1; unclear D gene. The CDR3 has 11 amino acids. V was trimmed by 5 bases and J by 3 bases, leaving 7 bases between them. Germline CDR1 and CDR2: SQVTM and ANQGSEA.

As DNA, the CDR3 is TGTGCCAGCAGAAATACAAATTCGGGTACTGAAGCTTTCTTT. It is translated as CASRNTNSGTEAFF. The chain combines TRBV6-4 with TRBJ1-1; unclear D gene. V lost 6 bases, J lost 5 bases, and 16 bases lay in between. The CDR3 length is 14 residues. Per the germline V gene, CDR1 is MRHNA and CDR2 is SNTAGT.

The chain links TRBV7-9 to TRBJ2-2; no firm D call. CDR3 length: 13 amino acids. Germline V gene data show CDR1 as SEHNR and CDR2 as FQNEAQ (reference sequence). V was trimmed by 1 base and J by 4 bases, leaving 4 bases between them. The CDR3 DNA reads as TGTGCCAGCAGCTTAGACGCCACCGGGGAGCTGTTTTTT. Encoded protein: CASSLDATGELFF.

The chain carries TRBV7-8 and TRBJ2-3, with TRBD2 matching over 13 bases. The germline gives CDR1 SGHVS, CDR2 FQNEAQ. V was clipped by 5 bases and J by 4 bases; unmatched bases: 9. CDR3 size: 17 residues. The CDR3, as DNA: TGTGCCAGCAGCCCCCAAAGGACTAGCGGGGGATCAGATACGCAGTATTTT. This translates into CASSPQRTSGGSDTQYF.

This CDR3 reads CASSLVRQGGLILDTEAFF. CDR3 sequence (DNA): TGTGCCAGCAGCTTAGTACGACAGGGGGGTTTGATTTTGGACACTGAAGCTTTCTTT. The rearrangement joins TRBV11-2 to TRBJ1-1; 9 positions match TRBD1. This CDR3 is built from 19 residues. The trim removed 1 base at V and 3 bases at J, leaving 15 bases unmatched. The germline gives CDR1 SGHAT, CDR2 FQNNGV. The full variable domain, its missing parts supplied by reference TRBV11-2 and TRBJ1-1, is EAGVAQSPRYKIIEKRQSVAFWCNPISGHATLYWYQQILGQGPKLLIQFQNNGVVDDSQLPKDRFSAERLKGVDSTLKIQPAKLEDSAVYLCASSLVRQGGLILDTEAFFGQGTRLTVV.

The chain carries TRBV28 and TRBJ2-7; D is perhaps TRBD1 (6 bases). CDR1 MDHEN and CDR2 SYDVKM come from the germline V gene. The V end was cut by 7 bases, the J end by 7 bases, with 17 bases between. This CDR3 contains 13 residues. CDR3 protein: CASTLTGLREQYF. The CDR3 nucleotides read TGTGCCAGCACCCTCACAGGGTTGAGGGAGCAGTACTTC. Using reference TRBV28 and TRBJ2-7 for the parts outside the CDR3, the full variable domain is DVKVTQSSRYLVKRTGEKVFLECVQDMDHENMFWYRQDPGLGLRLIYFSYDVKMKEKGDIPEGYSVSREKKERFSLILESASTNQTSMYLCASTLTGLREQYFGPGTRLTVT.